This TCR beta chain was sequenced during a study of CD8 T cells in ankylosing spondylitis. Study-wide results and limits: Prior literature has documented some motif variants in synovial fluid and blood from reactive arthritis. Enrichment of disease-linked clones was reportedly significant in matched ankylosing spondylitis synovial fluid.

This clonotype was seen at least ten times. Its cognate antigen is unknown. MiXCR was run by TCRdb on the 5' RACE reads, yielding one entry per CDR3 protein. Here the sample spans 50,000 to 65,000 distinct CDR3 sequences, 7.4% being singletons. This CDR3 region has 13 residues. With 3 bases removed from V and 2 bases from J, the gap between germline ends came to 7 bases. Germline V gene sequence: CDR1 KGHSH, CDR2 LQKENI. This clonotype was obtained from a female donor with ankylosing spondylitis or in good health (not recorded which). This chain joins TRBV18 and TRBJ1-2; D not certain. What was sequenced was blood, either unsorted or a sorted T cell fraction (not recorded which). CDR3 in DNA: TGTGCCAGCTCACCGGAGCAGAACTATGGCTACACCTTC. As protein: CASSPEQNYGYTF.